What follows are 17 T cell receptor beta chains derived from one specimen sequenced in a study of shared clonotypes between healthy human individuals (dated by TCRdb to 2019 to 2021). Library creation used the immunoSEQ multiplex PCR assay. TCRdb holds this immuneACCESS table with in-frame rearrangements only. Some clones are missing; in checked studies, unresolved V genes explain under half, and the rest has no known cause. This sample holds 2.5 million or so clones; around nine tenths were observed only once. The ten most abundant clones make up around 0.14% of the sample. Sequencing was carried out using naive CD4+ T cells sorted from blood. What this sample's cell subset or site label stands for: CD45RA+ positively selected. Receptors originate from a man aged 18-30 years in good health.

V is TRBV4-3 and J is TRBJ1-6; a weak D match, TRBD1 (6 bases). Germline V gene lookup returns CDR1 LGHNA and CDR2 YSLEER. This CDR3 has 17 residues. With 1 base removed from V and 4 bases from J, the gap between germline ends came to 14 bases. CDR3 sequence reads: CASSQGRRTVYNSPLHF. In DNA, the CDR3 is TGCGCCAGCAGCCAAGGCCGTCGGACAGTTTATAATTCACCCCTCCACTTT.

This clone was found once. The chain joins TRBV5-1 to TRBJ2-4, with 7 bases that match TRBD2. Unmatched junction bases numbered 12, after V lost 0 bases and J lost 0 bases. The CDR3 has 19 residues. Germline V CDR1 and CDR2: SGHRS, YFSETQ. The CDR3 coding sequence is TGCGCCAGCAGCTTGGGGCCTTTTGGCGCGGGGGTAGCCAAAAACATTCAGTACTTC. Amino acids: CASSLGPFGAGVAKNIQYF. Complete variable domain (other parts from reference TRBV5-1 and TRBJ2-4): KAGVTQTPRYLIKTRGQQVTLSCSPISGHRSVSWYQQTPGQGLQFLFEYFSETQRNKGNFPGRFSGRQFSNSRSEMNVSTLELGDSALYLCASSLGPFGAGVAKNIQYFGAGTRLSVL.

The V gene is TRBV4-1, the J gene TRBJ1-2; 9 positions agree with TRBD1. Unmatched junction bases numbered 6, after V lost 2 bases and J lost 8 bases. The CDR3 totals 14 residues. The germline V gene has CDR1 MGHRA and CDR2 YSYEKL. As DNA, the CDR3 is TGCGCCAGCAGCCAACGGGACAGGGCGGAAGGCTACACCTTC. Amino acids: CASSQRDRAEGYTF.

This clone was picked up one time. The V and J genes are TRBV30 and TRBJ1-2; the D is unclear. Germline assignment: CDR1 GTSNPN and CDR2 SVGIG (reference sequence). CDR3 length equals 15 residues. V was pared by 0 bases and J by 2 bases, with 13 bases between. The CDR3: CAWSVPYSLNYGYTF. The CDR3 region has the DNA TGTGCCTGGAGTGTACCCTACAGCCTAAACTATGGCTACACCTTC.

The V and J genes are TRBV6-6 and TRBJ1-3; TRBD1 aligns across 7 bases. The CDR3 spans 14 residues. Germline V gene lookup returns CDR1 MNHNY and CDR2 SVGAGI (reference sequence). V lost 4 bases and J lost 4; bases outside the gene matches: 4. CDR3 residues: CASSLGTAGNTIYF. The CDR3 DNA reads TGTGCCAGCAGTTTAGGGACAGCGGGAAACACCATATATTTT.

The chain carries TRBV10-3 and TRBJ1-2; tentatively, D is TRBD1 (6 bases). In germline, CDR1 is ENHRY, CDR2 SYGVKD. The CDR3 spans 15 residues. The V gene lost 2 bases and the J gene lost 4 bases, with 14 bases spanning the gap. CDR3 amino acids: CAISEILTGSYGYTF. The CDR3 DNA sequence: TGTGCCATCAGTGAGATATTAACAGGGTCCTATGGCTACACCTTC.

On this clone: The same CDR3 can be traced to other DNA sequences in this sample. V is TRBV5-1 and J is TRBJ2-7; D gene ambiguous. The CDR3 totals 14 residues. With 0 bases removed from V and 5 bases from J, the gap between germline ends came to 12 bases. The germline V gene has CDR1 SGHRS and CDR2 YFSETQ. DNA for the CDR3: TGCGCCAGCAGCTTGGCACCAGGTGGGAACGAGCAGTACTTC. Amino acids: CASSLAPGGNEQYF.

This clone was observed once. The chain employs TRBV11-2 and TRBJ2-3; perhaps TRBD1 as D (8 bases). V dropped 2 bases and J dropped 5 bases, with 20 bases sitting between them. Germline values: CDR1 SGHAT, CDR2 FQNNGV. The CDR3 totals 17 residues. The CDR3: CASSLRSAGDRGDTQYF. CDR3 DNA: TGTGCCAGCAGCTTAAGGTCGGCGGGAGACAGGGGAGATACGCAGTATTTT.

The genes are TRBV11-1 and TRBJ1-1; maybe TRBD1 (5 bases). The germline V and J ends were trimmed by 10 bases and 1 base, with 28 bases remaining between them. The CDR3 consists of 18 residues. Per germline, CDR1 SGHAT and CDR2 FQDESV (reference sequence). The CDR3 region is CAIPTNKGTSSPNTEAFF. The CDR3, as DNA: TGTGCCATCCCGACTAACAAGGGGACTTCCTCCCCGAACACTGAAGCTTTCTTT.

The chain recombines TRBV5-1 with TRBJ2-1; D might be TRBD1 (6 bases). CDR3 length equals 13 residues. Trimming removed 5 bases from V and 7 bases from J, with 13 bases in between. CDR1 and CDR2 from the germline V gene are SGHRS and YFSETQ. The CDR3 spells CASSPGVGNEQFF. The CDR3 coding sequence is TGCGCCAGCAGTCCAGGGGTGGGAAATGAGCAGTTCTTC.

J is TRBJ1-4 and V is TRBV14; D ambiguous. Trimming left V 6 bases short and J 0 bases short, with 14 bases between. Germline-derived CDR1 and CDR2 are SGHDN and FVKESK. CDR3 length equals 16 residues. CDR3 protein: CASSLSVFATNEKLFF. The CDR3 bases are TGTGCCAGCAGTCTTAGTGTCTTTGCAACTAATGAAAAACTGTTTTTT.

The V and J genes are TRBV5-5 and TRBJ2-5; perhaps TRBD2 as D (6 bases). Trimming left V 4 bases short and J 2 bases short, with 12 bases between. Germline values: CDR1 SGHKS, CDR2 YYEKEE (reference sequence). The CDR3 is 14 residues long. The CDR3 sequence: CASSSGWVQETQYF. In DNA, the CDR3 is TGTGCCAGCAGCAGCGGGTGGGTTCAAGAGACCCAGTACTTC.

The chain joins TRBV28 to TRBJ1-1; the match to TRBD1 covers 12 bases. After removal of 8 bases from V and 3 bases from J, the junction contained 7 bases not matched to a gene. Germline loops: CDR1 MDHEN, CDR2 SYDVKM. The CDR3 is 15 residues long. CDR3 sequence reads: CASCGTGGSDTEAFF. The DNA of the CDR3 is TGTGCCAGCTGTGGGACAGGGGGCTCGGACACTGAAGCTTTCTTT.

The chain couples TRBV4-1 to TRBJ2-5; the match to TRBD2 covers 7 bases. Germline V gives CDR1 MGHRA, CDR2 YSYEKL. The length of the CDR3 is 16 residues. The trim removed 4 bases at V and 2 bases at J, leaving 10 bases unmatched. For the CDR3, the DNA is TGCGCCAGCAGCCGAGGGGAGGGAGTACAGCAAGAGACCCAGTACTTC. This translates into CASSRGEGVQQETQYF.

V is TRBV10-2 and J is TRBJ1-5; D perhaps matches TRBD1 (5 bases). V was trimmed by 7 bases and J by 3 bases, leaving 16 bases between them. Germline CDR1 reads WSHSY; CDR2 reads SAAADI. This CDR3 has 15 residues. The CDR3 sequence: CASNGAGRYNQPQHF. Here the CDR3 DNA reads TGCGCCAGCAATGGGGCCGGGAGATACAATCAGCCCCAGCATTTT.

This clone was observed a few times. The chain recombines TRBV7-2 with TRBJ1-5; weak D call: TRBD1 (6 bases). Trimming stripped 6 bases from V and 1 base from J, with 16 bases between. Germline V gene sequence: CDR1 SGHTA, CDR2 FQGNSA. This CDR3 contains 16 residues. CDR3 region: CASRGGGSSSNQPQHF. The CDR3 region has the DNA TGTGCCAGCAGGGGCGGGGGCAGTTCCAGCAATCAGCCCCAGCATTTT. The complete variable domain, with remaining parts taken from reference TRBV7-2 and TRBJ1-5, reads GAGVSQSPSNKVTEKGKDVELRCDPISGHTALYWYRQSLGQGLEFLIYFQGNSAPDKSGLPSDRFSAERTGGSVSTLTIQRTQQEDSAVYLCASRGGGSSSNQPQHFGDGTRLSIL.

V is TRBV5-1 and J is TRBJ2-1; the D call may be TRBD1 or TRBD2 (7 bases each). V was shortened by 0 bases and J by 10 bases, with 14 bases between the two germline ends. The CDR3 is made up of 14 amino acids. Germline CDR1 is SGHRS and CDR2 is YFSETQ. The CDR3 spells CASSLDRGGGEQFF. The CDR3 DNA reads as TGCGCCAGCAGCTTGGATCGGGGAGGGGGCGAGCAGTTCTTC.